These 13 T cell receptor beta chains came from one sample sequenced in a study of blood T cell repertoires in COVID-19. Data came from immunoSEQ multiplex PCR; TCRdb stores just in-frame clones and leaves some out. The sample holds a few hundred thousand clones, around 87% seen once. The sample consisted of peripheral blood. All receptors derive from a woman aged 55-70 years with COVID-19, enrolled during active disease.

The chain has TRBV24-1 and TRBJ1-5; tentative D call: TRBD1 (6 bases). The CDR3 sequence is 13 residues long. Looked up from germline, CDR1 is KGHDR and CDR2 is SFDVKD. V lost 12 bases and J 1 base, leaving 12 bases between the germline ends. CDR3 sequence (DNA): TGTGCCTCACAGGGAAGGAGCAATCAGCCCCAGCATTTT. As protein: CASQGRSNQPQHF.

V usage is TRBV9 and J usage is TRBJ2-3; 9 bases are shared with TRBD2. J lost 3 bases, V lost 4 bases, and 18 bases had no gene match. The germline V gene encodes CDR1 SGDLS and CDR2 YYNGEE. The CDR3 is 19 amino acids. CDR3: CASSTPAGGADRRTDTQYF. CDR3 DNA sequence: TGTGCCAGCAGCACTCCCGCGGGGGGGGCGGACAGGAGGACAGATACGCAGTATTTT. The full variable domain, its missing parts supplied by reference TRBV9 and TRBJ2-3, is DSGVTQTPKHLITATGQRVTLRCSPRSGDLSVYWYQQSLDQGLQFLIQYYNGEERAKGNILERFSAQQFPDLHSELNLSSLELGDSALYFCASSTPAGGADRRTDTQYFGPGTRLTVL.

The chain combines TRBV7-3 with TRBJ1-2, with 7 bases fitting TRBD1. V shed 1 base, J shed 5 bases, and the junction held 7 bases outside the gene matches. Germline V gene data show CDR1 as SGHTA and CDR2 as FQGTGA. CDR3 size: 15 residues. CDR3 nucleotides: TGTGCCAGCAGCTTAAACCCGGGACAGTCATATGGCTACACCTTC. It specifies CASSLNPGQSYGYTF.

The chain employs TRBV7-2 and TRBJ1-2; D unresolved. The CDR3 spans 15 residues. The germline CDR1 and CDR2 sequences are SGHTA and FQGNSA. The V gene lost 0 bases and the J gene lost 4 bases, with 12 bases spanning the gap. CDR3 nucleotide sequence: TGTGCCAGCAGCTTAGCCGGGAGCGCTGGCTATGGCTACACCTTC. It specifies CASSLAGSAGYGYTF. Looking up the rest from reference TRBV7-2 and TRBJ1-2 gives the full variable domain: GAGVSQSPSNKVTEKGKDVELRCDPISGHTALYWYRQSLGQGLEFLIYFQGNSAPDKSGLPSDRFSAERTGGSVSTLTIQRTQQEDSAVYLCASSLAGSAGYGYTFGSGTRLTVV.

The chain joins TRBV3-1 (or the pseudogene TRBV3-2) to TRBJ2-2; maybe TRBD1 (6 bases). Trimming removed 9 bases from V and 2 bases from J, with 10 bases in between. Germline lookup yields CDR1 LGHDT and CDR2 YNNKEL (reference sequence). The CDR3 runs to 13 residues. CDR3 protein: CASGQRNTGELFF. As DNA, the CDR3 is TGTGCCAGTGGACAGCGAAACACCGGGGAGCTGTTTTTT.

This chain connects TRBV4-3 to TRBJ1-3; D is unresolved. This CDR3 has 16 residues. Trimming took 0 bases from V and 4 from J, leaving 13 bases between them. CDR1 is LGHNA, CDR2 YSLEER, per germline. The CDR3 DNA follows: TGCGCCAGCAGCCAAGAGGAGGCCTTTCAGGGAAACACCATATATTTT. Translating it yields CASSQEEAFQGNTIYF.

This clone occurred once. Written as DNA, the CDR3 is TGTGCCAGCAGCTTACCAGCGGGGGGGCAAACCGGGGAGCTGTTTTTT. Protein: CASSLPAGGQTGELFF. This chain links TRBV7-6 with TRBJ2-2, with 10 bases that match TRBD2. Germline V lookup: CDR1 SGHVS, CDR2 FNYEAQ. This CDR3 has 16 residues. V shed 2 bases, J shed 5 bases, and the junction held 5 bases outside the gene matches.

This clone was observed once. The chain carries TRBV3-1 (or the pseudogene TRBV3-2) and TRBJ1-4, with D perhaps TRBD1 (5 bases). Germline V lookup: CDR1 LGHDT, CDR2 YNNKEL (reference sequence). The CDR3 sequence is 17 residues long. V was clipped by 3 bases and J by 10 bases, with 24 bases between them. In nucleotides, the CDR3 is TGTGCCAGCAGCCAGGAGGGCGCGGGACGATGGGCCGGAAAACTGTTTTTT. This translates into CASSQEGAGRWAGKLFF.

This rearrangement joins TRBV19 to TRBJ1-1; TRBD1 aligns across 7 bases. CDR1 and CDR2 (germline): LNHDA, SQIVND (reference sequence). The J segment lost 0 bases and the V segment lost 6 bases, leaving 4 bases of the junction unmatched. The CDR3 has 14 amino acids. The CDR3: CASRSGGLNTEAFF. The CDR3 DNA sequence: TGTGCCAGTAGATCAGGGGGTTTGAACACTGAAGCTTTCTTT. Full variable domain (outside the CDR3, taken from reference TRBV19 and TRBJ1-1): DGGITQSPKYLFRKEGQNVTLSCEQNLNHDAMYWYRQDPGQGLRLIYYSQIVNDFQKGDIAEGYSVSREKKESFPLTVTSAQKNPTAFYLCASRSGGLNTEAFFGQGTRLTVV.

V and J are TRBV15 and TRBJ2-7, with 7 bases lining up with TRBD1. From germline, CDR1 is LNHNV and CDR2 YYDKDF (reference sequence). The CDR3 is made up of 14 amino acids. The trim removed 8 bases at V and 4 bases at J, leaving 11 bases unmatched. In nucleotides, the CDR3 is TGTGCCACCGCCGGGACAGTAAATTCTTACGAGCAGTACTTC. Translating it yields CATAGTVNSYEQYF. The complete variable domain, with remaining parts taken from reference TRBV15 and TRBJ2-7, reads DAMVIQNPRYQVTQFGKPVTLSCSQTLNHNVMYWYQQKSSQAPKLLFHYYDKDFNNEADTPDNFQSRRPNTSFCFLDIRSPGLGDTAMYLCATAGTVNSYEQYFGPGTRLTVT.

The chain joins TRBV5-1 to TRBJ2-7; a possible D gene is TRBD2 (5 bases). V was clipped by 2 bases and J by 2 bases, with 11 bases between them. Germline V gives CDR1 SGHRS, CDR2 YFSETQ. This CDR3 comprises 14 residues. The CDR3 loop reads CASSFSGSTYEQYF. The CDR3 nucleotides are TGCGCCAGCAGCTTTTCGGGGTCCACCTACGAGCAGTACTTC. Drawing the rest from reference TRBV5-1 and TRBJ2-7, the complete variable domain is KAGVTQTPRYLIKTRGQQVTLSCSPISGHRSVSWYQQTPGQGLQFLFEYFSETQRNKGNFPGRFSGRQFSNSRSEMNVSTLELGDSALYLCASSFSGSTYEQYFGPGTRLTVT.

The V gene is TRBV29-1, the J gene TRBJ2-5, with no clear D. The germline V and J ends were trimmed by 5 bases and 0 bases, with 16 bases remaining between them. From germline, CDR1 is SQVTM and CDR2 ANQGSEA. This CDR3 is built from 15 residues. CDR3 sequence: CSVRWPAGDQETQYF. In nucleotides, the CDR3 is TGCAGCGTTCGGTGGCCCGCAGGCGACCAAGAGACCCAGTACTTC.

This clone was counted a single time. V and J are TRBV19 and TRBJ2-7; D uncertain. CDR3 size: 14 residues. V was shortened by 1 base and J by 3 bases, with 10 bases between the two germline ends. Per germline, CDR1 LNHDA and CDR2 SQIVND (reference sequence). The CDR3 DNA sequence: TGTGCCAGTAGTATAGGGCCAGGTCTCTACGAGCAGTACTTC. This codes for CASSIGPGLYEQYF.